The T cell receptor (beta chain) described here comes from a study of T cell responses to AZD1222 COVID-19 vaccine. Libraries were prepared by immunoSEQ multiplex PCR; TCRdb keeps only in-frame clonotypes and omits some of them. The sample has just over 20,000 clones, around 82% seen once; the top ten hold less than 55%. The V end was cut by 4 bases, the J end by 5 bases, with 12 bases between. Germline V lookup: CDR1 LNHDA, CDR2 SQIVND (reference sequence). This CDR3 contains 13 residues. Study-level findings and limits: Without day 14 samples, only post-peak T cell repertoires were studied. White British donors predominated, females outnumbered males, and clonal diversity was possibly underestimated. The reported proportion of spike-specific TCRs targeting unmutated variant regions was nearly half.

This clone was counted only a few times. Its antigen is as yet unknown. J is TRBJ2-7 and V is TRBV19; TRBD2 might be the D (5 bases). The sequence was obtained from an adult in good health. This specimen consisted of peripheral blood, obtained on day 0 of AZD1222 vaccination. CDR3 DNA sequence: TGTGCCAGTAGTAGTCTCGGGGTACACGAGCAGTACTTC. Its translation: CASSSLGVHEQYF.